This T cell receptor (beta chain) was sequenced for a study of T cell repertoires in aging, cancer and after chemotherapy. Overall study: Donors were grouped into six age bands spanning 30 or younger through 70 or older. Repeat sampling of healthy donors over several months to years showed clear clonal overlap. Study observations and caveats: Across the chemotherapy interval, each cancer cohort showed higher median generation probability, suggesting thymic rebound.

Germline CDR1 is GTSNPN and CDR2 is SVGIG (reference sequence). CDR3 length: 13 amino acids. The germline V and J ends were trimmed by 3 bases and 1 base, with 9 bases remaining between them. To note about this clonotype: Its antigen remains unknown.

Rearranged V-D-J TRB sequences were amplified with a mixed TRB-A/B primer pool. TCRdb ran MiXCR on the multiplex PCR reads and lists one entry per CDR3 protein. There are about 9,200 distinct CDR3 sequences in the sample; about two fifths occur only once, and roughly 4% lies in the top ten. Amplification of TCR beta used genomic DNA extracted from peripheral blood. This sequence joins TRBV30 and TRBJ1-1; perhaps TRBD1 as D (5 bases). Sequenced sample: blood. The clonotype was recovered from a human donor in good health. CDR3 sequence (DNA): TGTGCCTGGAGCCTGGGGGGGAACACTGAAGCTTTCTTT. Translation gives CAWSLGGNTEAFF.